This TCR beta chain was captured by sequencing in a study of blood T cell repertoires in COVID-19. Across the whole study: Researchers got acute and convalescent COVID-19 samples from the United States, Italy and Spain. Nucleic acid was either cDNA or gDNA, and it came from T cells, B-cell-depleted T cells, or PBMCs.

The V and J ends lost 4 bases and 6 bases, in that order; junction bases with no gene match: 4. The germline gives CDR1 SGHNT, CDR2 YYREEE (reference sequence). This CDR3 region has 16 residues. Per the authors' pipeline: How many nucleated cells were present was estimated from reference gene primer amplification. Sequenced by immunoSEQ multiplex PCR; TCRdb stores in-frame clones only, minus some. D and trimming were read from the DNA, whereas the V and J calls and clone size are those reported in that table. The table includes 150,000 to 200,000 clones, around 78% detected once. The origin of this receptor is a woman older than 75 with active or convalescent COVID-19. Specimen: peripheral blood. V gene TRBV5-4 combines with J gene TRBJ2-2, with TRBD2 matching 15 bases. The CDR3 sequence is CASSLRTSGGAGELFF. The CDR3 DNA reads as TGTGCCAGCAGCCTTCGGACTAGCGGGGGGGCCGGGGAGCTGTTTTTT.